The clone carrying this T cell receptor (beta chain) has a count of ten or more. What it binds is unknown. Blood dates from first hyperthyroidism diagnosis, before any ophthalmopathy symptoms. The data belong to a study of T cells in Graves' hyperthyroidism and ophthalmopathy. Study-level information: Peripheral blood was collected at initial diagnosis, before any treatment. Study-wide results and limits: Model-based prediction identified ophthalmopathy a median roughly 6.1 months prior to its onset.

The CDR3 has 15 amino acids. V lost 4 bases and J 1 base, leaving 14 bases between the germline ends. Germline V gives CDR1 SGHRS, CDR2 YFSETQ. Amplified TCR beta CDR3 regions came from RNA transcripts. During a first-round RT-PCR of the TCR CDR3, the HTBI primer set was used. TCRdb re-called the multiplex PCR reads through MiXCR, storing one row per CDR3 protein. The sample includes fewer than 900,000 distinct CDR3 sequences, 18% of them seen just once. Sequenced input: blood. The chain carries TRBV5-1 and TRBJ2-5; D is unresolved. The receptor was derived from a woman between 45 and 60 years old with Graves' hyperthyroidism that later progressed to Graves' ophthalmopathy. This chain's CDR3 is CASSAYSILQETQYF. The CDR3, as DNA: TGCGCCAGCAGCGCCTACAGCATCCTCCAAGAGACCCAGTACTTC. The complete variable domain, with remaining parts taken from reference TRBV5-1 and TRBJ2-5, reads KAGVTQTPRYLIKTRGQQVTLSCSPISGHRSVSWYQQTPGQGLQFLFEYFSETQRNKGNFPGRFSGRQFSNSRSEMNVSTLELGDSALYLCASSAYSILQETQYFGPGTRLLVL.